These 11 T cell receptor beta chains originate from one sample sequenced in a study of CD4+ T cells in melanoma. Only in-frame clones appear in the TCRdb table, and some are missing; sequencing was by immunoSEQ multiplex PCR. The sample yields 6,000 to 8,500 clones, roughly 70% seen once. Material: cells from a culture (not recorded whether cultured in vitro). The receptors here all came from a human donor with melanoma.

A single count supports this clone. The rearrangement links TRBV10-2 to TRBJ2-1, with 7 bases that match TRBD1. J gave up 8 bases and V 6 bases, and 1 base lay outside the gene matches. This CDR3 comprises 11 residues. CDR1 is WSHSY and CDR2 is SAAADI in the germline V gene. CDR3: CASRTGYEQFF. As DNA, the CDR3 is TGCGCCAGCAGGACAGGGTATGAGCAGTTCTTC.

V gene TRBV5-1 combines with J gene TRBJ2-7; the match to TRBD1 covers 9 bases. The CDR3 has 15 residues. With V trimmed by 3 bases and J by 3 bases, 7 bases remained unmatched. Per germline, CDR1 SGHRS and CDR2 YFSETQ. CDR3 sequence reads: CASSSPGQGVYEQYF. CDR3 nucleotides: TGCGCCAGCAGCTCTCCGGGACAGGGTGTCTACGAGCAGTACTTC.

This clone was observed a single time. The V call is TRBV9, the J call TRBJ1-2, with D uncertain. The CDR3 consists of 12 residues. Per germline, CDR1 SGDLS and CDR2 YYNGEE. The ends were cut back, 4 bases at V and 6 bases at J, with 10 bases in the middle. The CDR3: CASSLVYDGYTF. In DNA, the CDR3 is TGTGCCAGCAGCCTCGTCTATGATGGCTACACCTTC. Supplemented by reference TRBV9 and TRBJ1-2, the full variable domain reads DSGVTQTPKHLITATGQRVTLRCSPRSGDLSVYWYQQSLDQGLQFLIQYYNGEERAKGNILERFSAQQFPDLHSELNLSSLELGDSALYFCASSLVYDGYTFGSGTRLTVV.

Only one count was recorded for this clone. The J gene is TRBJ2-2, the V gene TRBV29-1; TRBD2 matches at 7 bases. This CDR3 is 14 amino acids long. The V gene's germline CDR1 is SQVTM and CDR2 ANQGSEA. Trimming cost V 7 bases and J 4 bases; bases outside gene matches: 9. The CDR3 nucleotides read TGCAGCGGGGGGGGGGTCTTACTCACCGGGGAGCTGTTTTTT. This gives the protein CSGGGVLLTGELFF.

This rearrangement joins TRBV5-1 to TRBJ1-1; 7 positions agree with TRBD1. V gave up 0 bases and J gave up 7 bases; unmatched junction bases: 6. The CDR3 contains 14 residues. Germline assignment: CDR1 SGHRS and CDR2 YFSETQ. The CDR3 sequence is CASSLAGGDGEAFF. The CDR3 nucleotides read TGCGCCAGCAGCTTGGCAGGGGGAGATGGTGAAGCTTTCTTT.

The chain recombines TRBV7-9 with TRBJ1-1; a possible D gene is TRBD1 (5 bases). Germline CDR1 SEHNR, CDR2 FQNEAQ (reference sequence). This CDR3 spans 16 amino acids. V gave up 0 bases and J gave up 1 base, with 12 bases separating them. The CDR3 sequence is CASSLASGTANTEAFF. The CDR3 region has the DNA TGTGCCAGCAGCTTAGCCTCCGGGACGGCGAACACTGAAGCTTTCTTT.

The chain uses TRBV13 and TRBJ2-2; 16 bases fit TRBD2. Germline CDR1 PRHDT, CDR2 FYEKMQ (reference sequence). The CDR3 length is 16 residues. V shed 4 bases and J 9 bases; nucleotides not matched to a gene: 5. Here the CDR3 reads CASSSGLAGGSRELFF. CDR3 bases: TGTGCCAGCAGCTCGGGACTAGCGGGGGGGTCTCGGGAGCTGTTTTTT.

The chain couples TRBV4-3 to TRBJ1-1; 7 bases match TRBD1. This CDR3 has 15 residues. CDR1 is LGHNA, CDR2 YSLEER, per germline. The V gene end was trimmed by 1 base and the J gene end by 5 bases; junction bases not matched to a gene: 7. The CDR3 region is CASSQVYQGGTEAFF. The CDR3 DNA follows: TGCGCCAGCAGCCAAGTATATCAGGGGGGGACTGAAGCTTTCTTT.

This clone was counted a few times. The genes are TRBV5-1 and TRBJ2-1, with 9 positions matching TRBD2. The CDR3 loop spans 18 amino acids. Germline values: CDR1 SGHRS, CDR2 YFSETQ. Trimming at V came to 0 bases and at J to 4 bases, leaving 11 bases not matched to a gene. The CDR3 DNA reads TGCGCCAGCAGCTTGGGAGACATCCAGCGGGGGGATTACAATGAGCAGTTCTTC. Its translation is CASSLGDIQRGDYNEQFF.

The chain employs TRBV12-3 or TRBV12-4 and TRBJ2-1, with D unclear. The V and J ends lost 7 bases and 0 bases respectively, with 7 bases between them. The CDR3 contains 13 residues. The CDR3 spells CASTQDSYNEQFF. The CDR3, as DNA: TGTGCCAGCACCCAGGACTCCTACAATGAGCAGTTCTTC.

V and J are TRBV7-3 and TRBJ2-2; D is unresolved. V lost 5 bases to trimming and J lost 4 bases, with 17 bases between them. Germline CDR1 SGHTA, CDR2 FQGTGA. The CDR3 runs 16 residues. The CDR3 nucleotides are TGTGCCAGCAGCCCGGGTTTAGGGTGGGGCACCGGGGAGCTGTTTTTT. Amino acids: CASSPGLGWGTGELFF.